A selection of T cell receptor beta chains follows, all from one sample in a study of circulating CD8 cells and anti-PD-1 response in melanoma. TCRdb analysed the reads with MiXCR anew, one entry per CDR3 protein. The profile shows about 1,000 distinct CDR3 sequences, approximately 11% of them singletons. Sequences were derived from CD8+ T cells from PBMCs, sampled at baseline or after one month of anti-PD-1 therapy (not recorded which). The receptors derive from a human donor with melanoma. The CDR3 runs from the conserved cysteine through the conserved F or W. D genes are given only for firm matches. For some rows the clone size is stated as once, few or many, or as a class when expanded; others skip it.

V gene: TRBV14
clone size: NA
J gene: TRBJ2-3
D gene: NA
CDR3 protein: CAGSQSPGGAQYF
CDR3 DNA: TGTGCCGGCAGCCAAAGTCCCGGCGGAGCGCAGTATTTT

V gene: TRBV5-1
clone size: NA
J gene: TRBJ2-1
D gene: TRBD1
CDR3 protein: CASSQGQSSYNEQFF
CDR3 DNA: TGCGCCAGCAGCCAGGGACAGAGCTCCTACAATGAGCAGTTCTTC

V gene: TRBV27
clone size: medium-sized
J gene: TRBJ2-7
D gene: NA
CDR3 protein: CASSPGTPYEQYF
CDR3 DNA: TGTGCCAGCAGTCCCGGGACCCCTTACGAGCAGTACTTC

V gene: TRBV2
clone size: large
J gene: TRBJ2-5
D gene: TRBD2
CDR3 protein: CASSEKLAGGPEEETQYF
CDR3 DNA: TGTGCCAGCAGTGAAAAGCTAGCGGGGGGCCCCGAGGAAGAGACCCAGTACTTC

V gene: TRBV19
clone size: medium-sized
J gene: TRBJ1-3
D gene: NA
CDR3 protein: CASSLWMSGNTIYF
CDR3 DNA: TGTGCCAGTAGCTTGTGGATGTCTGGAAACACCATATATTTT

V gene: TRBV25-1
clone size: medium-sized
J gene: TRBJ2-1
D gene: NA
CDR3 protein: CASGHGSNEQFF
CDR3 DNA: TGTGCCAGCGGACACGGTAGCAATGAGCAGTTCTTC

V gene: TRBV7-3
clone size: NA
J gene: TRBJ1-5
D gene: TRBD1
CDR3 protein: CASSSTGGSQPQHF
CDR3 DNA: TGTGCCAGCAGCTCAACAGGGGGCAGTCAGCCCCAGCATTTT

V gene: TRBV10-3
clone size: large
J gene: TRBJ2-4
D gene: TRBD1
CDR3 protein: CAISEQLGGDIQYF
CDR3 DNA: TGTGCCATCAGTGAGCAGCTAGGGGGCGACATTCAGTACTTC

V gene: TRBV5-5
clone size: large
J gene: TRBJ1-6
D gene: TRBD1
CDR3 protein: CASSLGQGNSPLHF
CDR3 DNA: TGTGCCAGCAGCTTGGGACAGGGTAATTCACCCCTCCACTTT

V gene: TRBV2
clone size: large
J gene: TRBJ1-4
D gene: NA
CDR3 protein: CASIYITNEKLFF
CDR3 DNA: TGTGCCAGCATCTATATTACTAATGAAAAACTGTTTTTT